This T cell receptor beta chain was sequenced in a study of shared clonotypes between healthy human individuals. Profiled with immunoSEQ multiplex PCR; TCRdb holds only in-frame clones, not every one. The profile shows some 1.5 million clones, approximately 96% of them singletons. Points from the study as a whole: Although depth was large, rarefaction showed that sequencing of the sorted subsets was incomplete.

CDR3 length: 16 amino acids. CDR1 and CDR2 from the germline V gene are SQVTM and ANQGSEA. The V segment lost 4 bases and the J segment 5 bases; nucleotides outside the gene matches: 15. In the case of this clone: Its antigen is not identified.

The TCR sequence derives from a man aged 25 to 45 in good health. This chain joins TRBV29-1 and TRBJ1-1, with TRBD1 matching over 8 bases. Sequenced sample: naive CD4+ T cells sorted from blood. As for subset: CD45RA+ positively selected. The DNA of the CDR3 is TGCAGCGTTGTTTACAAGTATCGACAGGGGATAACTGAAGCTTTCTTT. It is translated as CSVVYKYRQGITEAFF. Full variable domain (rest looked up from reference TRBV29-1 and TRBJ1-1): SAVISQKPSRDICQRGTSLTIQCQVDSQVTMMFWYRQQPGQSLTLIATANQGSEATYESGFVIDKFPISRPNLTFSTLTVSNMSPEDSSIYLCSVVYKYRQGITEAFFGQGTRLTVV.